Listed below are T cell receptor beta chains from one sample, sequenced in a study of T cells in Graves' hyperthyroidism and ophthalmopathy. TCRdb called the multiplex PCR reads again in MiXCR, with one record for every CDR3 protein. The repertoire holds about 690,000 distinct CDR3 sequences, with 15% to 20% as singletons. The specimen was blood. These receptors were taken from a man aged 45-60 years with Graves' hyperthyroidism. Each CDR3 is given with its conserved first and last residue. D genes are given only for firm matches. Expanded clones get a size class; other rows say once, few or many, or leave the size out.

j_call v_call clone_size d_call cdr3_aa cdr3_nt
TRBJ2-7 TRBV5-1 NA TRBD1 CATASAGQGATSEQYF TGCGCCACAGCCTCGGCGGGACAGGGGGCAACGAGCGAGCAGTACTTC
TRBJ2-3 TRBV2 many TRBD2 CASSEQAGGVGHTDTQYF TGTGCCAGCAGTGAGCAAGCGGGAGGCGTTGGGCACACAGATACGCAGTATTTT
TRBJ2-2 TRBV20-1 few NA CSARDSRLAAGELFF TGCAGTGCTAGAGATTCGCGGCTAGCAGCCGGGGAGCTGTTTTTT
TRBJ1-1 TRBV27 NA NA CASSLSLGLGMNTEAFF TGTGCCAGCAGTTTATCCCTTGGTCTAGGGATGAACACTGAAGCTTTCTTT
TRBJ2-1 TRBV7-3 NA NA CASSFRPLTARGEIPNEQFF TGTGCCAGCAGCTTCCGCCCCTTGACCGCACGGGGAGAAATTCCCAATGAGCAGTTCTTC
TRBJ2-3 TRBV28 NA TRBD1 CASSSQRTGGPDTQYF TGTGCCAGCAGTTCCCAACGGACAGGGGGGCCAGATACGCAGTATTTT
TRBJ2-1 TRBV11-1 many NA CASNPTGRNEQFF TGTGCCAGCAACCCCACAGGGAGGAATGAGCAGTTCTTC
TRBJ1-1 TRBV2 NA TRBD1 CASSGTGATEAFF TGTGCCAGCAGTGGGACAGGCGCCACTGAAGCTTTCTTT
TRBJ2-7 TRBV2 many NA CASSWGLREQYF TGTGCCAGCAGCTGGGGACTCCGCGAGCAGTACTTC
TRBJ2-1 TRBV18 many NA CASSPTRNEQFF TGTGCCAGCTCACCAACGCGCAATGAGCAGTTCTTC
TRBJ2-1 TRBV15 many NA CATSRIVIASRYNEQFF TGTGCCACCAGCAGGATAGTAATAGCGAGCCGCTACAATGAGCAGTTCTTC